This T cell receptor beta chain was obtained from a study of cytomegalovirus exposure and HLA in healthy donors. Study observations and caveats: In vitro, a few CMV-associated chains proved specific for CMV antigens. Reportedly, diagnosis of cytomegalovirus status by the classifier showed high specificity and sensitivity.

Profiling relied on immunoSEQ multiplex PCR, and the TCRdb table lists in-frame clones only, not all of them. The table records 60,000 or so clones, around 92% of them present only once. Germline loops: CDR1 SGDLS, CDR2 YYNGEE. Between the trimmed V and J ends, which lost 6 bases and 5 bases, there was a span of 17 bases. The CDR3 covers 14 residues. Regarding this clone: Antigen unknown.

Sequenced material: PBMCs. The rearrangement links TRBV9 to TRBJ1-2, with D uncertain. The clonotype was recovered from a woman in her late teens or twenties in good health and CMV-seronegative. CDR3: CASTPFNSLYGYTF. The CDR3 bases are TGTGCCAGCACCCCGTTTAACTCGCTATATGGCTACACCTTC.